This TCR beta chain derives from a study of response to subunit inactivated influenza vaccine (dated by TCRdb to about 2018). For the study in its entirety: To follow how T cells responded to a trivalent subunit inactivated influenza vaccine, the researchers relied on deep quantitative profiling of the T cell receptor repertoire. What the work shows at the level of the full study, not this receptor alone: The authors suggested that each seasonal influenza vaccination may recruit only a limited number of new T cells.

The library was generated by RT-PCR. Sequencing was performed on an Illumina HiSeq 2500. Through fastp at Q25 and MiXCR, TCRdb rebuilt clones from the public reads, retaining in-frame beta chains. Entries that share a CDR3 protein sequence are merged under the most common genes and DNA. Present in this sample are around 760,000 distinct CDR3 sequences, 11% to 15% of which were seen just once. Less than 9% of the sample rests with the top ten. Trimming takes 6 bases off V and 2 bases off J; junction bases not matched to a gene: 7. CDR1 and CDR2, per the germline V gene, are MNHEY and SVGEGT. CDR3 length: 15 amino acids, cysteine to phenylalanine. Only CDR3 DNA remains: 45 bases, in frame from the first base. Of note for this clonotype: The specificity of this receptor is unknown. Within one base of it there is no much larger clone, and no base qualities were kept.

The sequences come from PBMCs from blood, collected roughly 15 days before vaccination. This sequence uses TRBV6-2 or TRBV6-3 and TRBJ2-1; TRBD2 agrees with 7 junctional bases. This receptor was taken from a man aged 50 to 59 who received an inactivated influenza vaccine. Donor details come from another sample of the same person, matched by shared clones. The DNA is TGTGCCAGCAGGGAGCTAGCGGCCCCCTACAATGAGCAGTTCTTC. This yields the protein CASRELAAPYNEQFF.